Each of the 6 T cell receptor beta chains below was sequenced from the same sample in a study of T-cell reconstitution after alpha-beta-depleted transplantation in children. Unique molecular identifiers were incorporated when the TCRbeta library was constructed. TCRdb reprocessed the PCR reads with MiXCR, giving one entry per CDR3 protein. The sample carries a few hundred thousand distinct CDR3 sequences, roughly 26% recorded once. Specimen: PBMCs, collected before TCRalphabeta/CD19-depleted stem cell transplant. The receptors were sampled from a girl aged 2-10 years with Fanconi anemia, due to receive a stem cell transplant.

The chain uses TRBV6-2 or TRBV6-3 and TRBJ2-3; D is possibly TRBD2 (5 bases). Looked up from germline, CDR1 is MNHEY and CDR2 is SVGEGT. The CDR3 has 15 residues. V shed 6 bases and J shed 2 bases, with 15 bases lying between them. CDR3 sequence (DNA): TGTGCCAGCAGCCCCGGGATTCAATACACAGATACGCAGTATTTT. Its translation: CASSPGIQYTDTQYF.

V is TRBV12-3 or TRBV12-4 and J is TRBJ1-1, with D maybe TRBD1 (5 bases). This CDR3 comprises 12 residues. V lost 7 bases and J lost 4, with 10 bases in between. Here the CDR3 reads CASTQGATEAFF. The DNA of the CDR3 is TGTGCCAGCACCCAGGGTGCCACTGAAGCTTTCTTT.

This clonotype has a count of ten or more. The CDR3 is CASSNPRTGYNSPLHF. For the CDR3, the DNA is TGTGCCAGCAGCAATCCGCGGACAGGTTATAATTCACCCCTCCACTTT. V is TRBV6-1 and J is TRBJ1-6, with TRBD1 identical over 7 bases. The CDR3 is made up of 16 amino acids. Trimming cost V 6 bases and J 4 bases; bases outside gene matches: 9. Per germline, CDR1 MNHNS and CDR2 SASEGT.

This clonotype has a count of ten or more. V and J are TRBV20-1 and TRBJ2-2, with D perhaps matching TRBD1 or TRBD2 (6 bases each). V was trimmed by 0 bases and J by 5 bases, leaving 19 bases between them. Per the germline V gene, CDR1 is DFQATT and CDR2 is SNEGSKA (reference sequence). CDR3 length: 17 amino acids. CDR3 protein: CSARDPRGTHKTGELFF. CDR3 in DNA: TGCAGTGCTAGAGATCCCCGCGGGACACATAAAACCGGGGAGCTGTTTTTT.

This clonotype has a handful of counts. The chain joins TRBV5-1 to TRBJ2-1; no clear D gene. Trimming pared 4 bases from V and 9 bases from J, leaving 11 bases between. CDR1 and CDR2 (germline): SGHRS, YFSETQ. The CDR3 covers 12 residues. In DNA form, the CDR3 reads TGCGCCAGCAGCCCCTCACATGGTGAGCAGTTCTTC. Its protein product is CASSPSHGEQFF.

This clonotype was seen just once. No DNA is shown, since the ends of the CDR3 on it are uncertain; the CDR3 is the one TCRdb lists. The gene calls are TRBV21-1 and TRBJ2-2; the table calls TRBD2, which could not be checked here. TRBV21-1 represents a pseudogene. The CDR3 sequence runs 17 residues, both termini included. CDR3 amino acids: CASTPGLAVRTPGSCFF.